Reported below is one TCR beta chain. Its antigen is not identified. The authors extracted RNA and reverse transcribed it into cDNA as the sequencing template. Method: immunoSEQ multiplex PCR; TCRdb's copy keeps in-frame clones and lacks some. Of some 150,000 clones listed, about 51% were seen once; the top ten hold roughly a fifth. The sample originates from a study of CD8+ T cells in alopecia areata. Overall study context: Oral tofacitinib, 5 to 10 mg twice daily, was given in an open-label trial. Points from the study as a whole: An increase in clonality over normal scalp was evident in lesional scalp, especially alopecia totalis/universalis. Compared with mice, patients displayed less clear TCR sharing, possibly for HLA-related reasons.

The sequence was obtained from a human donor with alopecia areata. The material sequenced was CD8+ T cells sorted from blood, taken at week 0.

This CDR3 reads CAWSPGPYEQYF. The DNA for the CDR3 is TGTGCCTGGAGTCCCGGGCCATACGAGCAGTACTTC. V usage is TRBV30 and J usage is TRBJ2-7; no clear D gene. The CDR3 totals 12 residues. V dropped 2 bases and J dropped 4 bases, with 9 bases sitting between them. Per germline, CDR1 GTSNPN and CDR2 SVGIG (reference sequence).